One and the same sample provided the 19 T cell receptor beta chains below, sequenced in a study of CD8 T cells in ankylosing spondylitis. MiXCR was run by TCRdb on the 5' RACE reads, yielding one entry per CDR3 protein. Of around 770,000 distinct CDR3 sequences listed, roughly 19% are singletons. Overall study findings and caveats: Characteristic, it appeared, of ankylosing spondylitis blood was a TCR beta motif of seven or eight highly homologous variants.

These receptors have no identified antigens. Specimen: blood, either unsorted or a sorted T cell fraction (not recorded which). These receptors were collected from a male donor with ankylosing spondylitis.

The V call is TRBV11-2, the J call TRBJ2-7; 10 bases map to TRBD1. The trim removed 10 bases at V and 4 bases at J, leaving 13 bases unmatched. Per the germline V gene, CDR1 is SGHAT and CDR2 is FQNNGV. The CDR3 runs to 15 residues. Here the CDR3 DNA reads TGTGCCACCCAAACCGGGACAGGGGAATTTTACGAGCAGTACTTC. Amino acid sequence: CATQTGTGEFYEQYF.

This clonotype was detected a few times. CDR3 residues: CASRTLTSYEQYF. The CDR3 DNA reads TGCGCCAGCAGGACTTTGACCTCCTACGAGCAGTACTTC. The J gene is TRBJ2-7, the V gene TRBV5-1; D is unclear. V dropped 5 bases and J dropped 0 bases, with 9 bases sitting between them. Germline lookup yields CDR1 SGHRS and CDR2 YFSETQ. This CDR3 is built from 13 residues.

V is TRBV29-1 and J is TRBJ2-5, with 9 bases that match TRBD2. With V trimmed by 6 bases and J by 7 bases, 12 bases remained unmatched. CDR1 is SQVTM and CDR2 is ANQGSEA in the germline V gene. The CDR3 is 14 residues long. CDR3 protein: CSVTGLANAGTQYF. In nucleotides, the CDR3 is TGCAGCGTCACGGGACTAGCCAACGCAGGGACCCAGTACTTC. Variable domain in full (rest from reference TRBV29-1 and TRBJ2-5): SAVISQKPSRDICQRGTSLTIQCQVDSQVTMMFWYRQQPGQSLTLIATANQGSEATYESGFVIDKFPISRPNLTFSTLTVSNMSPEDSSIYLCSVTGLANAGTQYFGPGTRLLVL.

V is TRBV12-3 or TRBV12-4 and J is TRBJ2-5; 7 bases map to TRBD2. This CDR3 has 14 amino acids. V dropped 3 bases and J dropped 3; count of bases not matched to a gene: 4. The CDR3 spells CASSFSSGKETQYF. Here the CDR3 DNA reads TGTGCCAGCAGTTTCTCTAGCGGAAAAGAGACCCAGTACTTC.

The rearrangement links TRBV4-1 to TRBJ2-5, with TRBD2 matching over 12 bases. Trimming took 3 bases from V and 2 from J; bases not matched to a gene: 1. CDR1 is MGHRA, CDR2 YSYEKL, per germline. This CDR3 spans 15 amino acids. CDR3 sequence: CASSHGLAGQETQYF. In DNA form, the CDR3 reads TGCGCCAGCAGCCATGGACTAGCGGGGCAAGAGACCCAGTACTTC.

This clonotype has only a few counts. The chain uses TRBV29-1 and TRBJ2-7; the match to TRBD1 covers 8 bases. V shed 1 base, J shed 4 bases, and the junction held 9 bases outside the gene matches. This CDR3 comprises 15 residues. The V gene's germline CDR1 is SQVTM and CDR2 ANQGSEA. CDR3 residues: CSVEVVGQGPYEQYF. DNA of the CDR3: TGCAGCGTTGAAGTAGTCGGACAGGGTCCGTACGAGCAGTACTTC.

This clonotype was counted ten times or more. The chain carries TRBV11-2 and TRBJ2-1; D assignment may be TRBD1 or TRBD2 (6 bases each). The CDR3 loop spans 18 amino acids. Germline V gene lookup returns CDR1 SGHAT and CDR2 FQNNGV. V gave up 1 base and J gave up 4 bases, with 20 bases separating them. As DNA, the CDR3 is TGTGCCAGCAGCTTAGGGTATAGGGGGATTCGGGAGTACAATGAGCAGTTCTTC. Translating it yields CASSLGYRGIREYNEQFF.

The chain uses TRBV20-1 and TRBJ2-5, with a tentative D call TRBD1 (6 bases). This CDR3 spans 13 amino acids. The germline V and J ends were trimmed by 5 bases and 2 bases, with 12 bases remaining between them. The V gene's germline CDR1 is DFQATT and CDR2 SNEGSKA (reference sequence). DNA of the CDR3: TGCAGTGCTGGACAGAGATTACAAGAGACCCAGTACTTC. Translating it yields CSAGQRLQETQYF.

V and J are TRBV5-1 and TRBJ1-3; 9 bases match TRBD1. V trimming: 5 bases; J trimming: 3 bases; junction bases outside the gene matches: 3. The CDR3 is 14 residues long. Looked up from germline, CDR1 is SGHRS and CDR2 is YFSETQ. Here the CDR3 DNA reads TGCGCCAGCAGTCCGGACAGGGGTGGAAACACCATATATTTT. Its protein product is CASSPDRGGNTIYF.

This clonotype was counted between two and nine times. This chain joins TRBV12-3 or TRBV12-4 and TRBJ2-5, with TRBD2 matching over 13 bases. The V segment lost 5 bases and the J segment 5 bases; nucleotides outside the gene matches: 8. The CDR3 length is 16 residues. This chain's CDR3 is CASSQRTSGSGETQYF. The CDR3 bases are TGTGCCAGCAGTCAAAGGACTAGCGGGAGTGGTGAGACCCAGTACTTC.

The sample holds many counts of this clonotype. The CDR3 here is CASSQDRQETQYF. CDR3 DNA: TGCGCCAGCAGCCAAGACAGACAAGAGACCCAGTACTTC. This chain joins TRBV4-3 and TRBJ2-5, with D unresolved. In germline, CDR1 is LGHNA, CDR2 YSLEER. There are 13 residues in the CDR3. Trimming took 0 bases from V and 2 from J, leaving 4 bases between them.

The J gene is TRBJ2-1, the V gene TRBV27; D call uncertain. V shed 0 bases and J shed 8 bases, with 11 bases lying between them. In germline, CDR1 is MNHEY, CDR2 SMNVEV (reference sequence). There are 14 residues in the CDR3. The CDR3 spells CASSLSVGSDEQFF. CDR3 sequence (DNA): TGTGCCAGCAGTTTATCGGTAGGGTCCGATGAGCAGTTCTTC.

This sequence joins TRBV12-3 or TRBV12-4 and TRBJ2-1; 11 positions match TRBD2. CDR3 length: 16 residues. J was trimmed by 2 bases and V by 6 bases; bases with no gene match: 6. Here the CDR3 reads CASRETSGNAYNEQFF. DNA for the CDR3: TGTGCCAGCAGAGAGACTAGCGGGAATGCCTACAATGAGCAGTTCTTC.

This clonotype showed up just once. The chain links TRBV18 to TRBJ1-3; D is unresolved. CDR3 length: 17 amino acids. Germline V CDR1 and CDR2: KGHSH, LQKENI. Trimming took off 0 bases at V and 1 base at J, with 13 bases between the two ends. The CDR3 is CASSPPGNVGSGNTIYF. CDR3 DNA sequence: TGTGCCAGCTCACCACCAGGGAATGTGGGGTCTGGAAACACCATATATTTT. The variable domain in full, with the rest retrieved from reference TRBV18 and TRBJ1-3, is NAGVMQNPRHLVRRRGQEARLRCSPMKGHSHVYWYRQLPEEGLKFMVYLQKENIIDESGMPKERFSAEFPKEGPSILRIQQVVRGDSAAYFCASSPPGNVGSGNTIYFGEGSWLTVV.

The rearrangement uses TRBV5-4 and TRBJ2-1, with D maybe TRBD2 (6 bases). Germline V gives CDR1 SGHNT, CDR2 YYREEE (reference sequence). V was pared by 3 bases and J by 8 bases, with 12 bases between. The CDR3 extends over 13 amino acids. The CDR3 is CASSSWTNHEQFF. CDR3 coding DNA: TGTGCCAGCAGCTCCTGGACTAACCATGAGCAGTTCTTC.

This clonotype has a handful of counts. The rearrangement uses TRBV28 and TRBJ2-1; 8 bases align to TRBD1. This CDR3 region has 15 residues. CDR1 and CDR2 from the germline V gene are MDHEN and SYDVKM. After removal of 3 bases from V and 5 bases from J, the junction contained 6 bases not matched to a gene. CDR3 amino acids: CASSFGQGADNEQFF. CDR3 in DNA: TGTGCCAGCAGTTTTGGGCAGGGGGCTGACAATGAGCAGTTCTTC.

The sample holds a few counts of this clonotype. The J gene is TRBJ1-6, the V gene TRBV2, with D possibly being TRBD1 (6 bases). CDR3 size: 14 residues. The germline V gene encodes CDR1 SNHLY and CDR2 FYNNEI. The V gene lost 4 bases and the J gene lost 10 bases, with 14 bases spanning the gap. The CDR3 protein is CASSVRQADSPLHF. The CDR3 region has the DNA TGTGCCAGCAGTGTCAGACAGGCAGACTCACCCCTCCACTTT.

This clonotype was picked up many times. The V call is TRBV6-4, the J call TRBJ2-1; D could derive from TRBD1 or TRBD2 (5 bases each). V shed 4 bases and J shed 9 bases, with 16 bases lying between them. The CDR3 has 14 residues. Germline V gives CDR1 MRHNA, CDR2 SNTAGT. The CDR3 reads CASSGDGGMGEQFF. CDR3 in DNA: TGTGCCAGCAGTGGGGACGGTGGGATGGGTGAGCAGTTCTTC.

J is TRBJ2-7 and V is TRBV28; tentatively, D is TRBD2 (6 bases). V lost 3 bases and J lost 2, with 14 bases in between. CDR1 and CDR2 from the germline V gene are MDHEN and SYDVKM. The CDR3 sequence is 15 residues long. The CDR3 reads CASSFWGRPPYEQYF. DNA of the CDR3: TGTGCCAGCAGTTTTTGGGGGAGGCCACCCTACGAGCAGTACTTC.